This TCR beta chain was captured in a study of cytomegalovirus exposure and HLA in healthy donors. Study results and limitations: Within an earlier analysis, most TCR beta V segments proved productive either about 87% or about 30% of the time. In presence/absence analyses, roughly uniform sequencing depth across donors was assumed. Excluded: some indistinguishable V segments such as TRBV6-2 and TRBV6-3.

The CDR3 has 16 residues. The germline V gene has CDR1 ENHRY and CDR2 SYGVKD. The V and J ends lost 0 bases and 2 bases, in that order; junction bases with no gene match: 3. As regards this clone: Its antigen is not identified.

Primers included in the PCR were 60 Vbeta and 13 Jbeta primers. TCRdb keeps only in-frame clones here, not all; method: immunoSEQ multiplex PCR. The table has over 150,000 clones, 77% seen once. The V and J genes are TRBV10-3 and TRBJ2-2; 7 bases fit TRBD1. The TCR sequence derives from a woman aged 30 to 39 in good health and CMV-seropositive. Input material: PBMCs. CDR3 loop: CAISESGQKNTGELFF. The CDR3 coding sequence is TGTGCCATCAGTGAGTCGGGACAGAAAAACACCGGGGAGCTGTTTTTT.